A single sample gave rise to the 24 T cell receptor beta chains below, sequenced in a study of blood T cell repertoires in COVID-19. Profiling relied on immunoSEQ multiplex PCR, and the TCRdb table lists in-frame clones only, not all of them. Of approximately 270,000 clones listed, around 89% are singletons. The specimen was PBMCs or T cells enriched from blood (not recorded which). The receptors were sampled from a woman aged 30 to 39 with acute COVID-19.

The chain carries TRBV28 and TRBJ2-7; D might be TRBD2 (5 bases). With 4 bases removed from V and 3 bases from J, the gap between germline ends came to 7 bases. The CDR3 runs to 12 residues. Germline CDR1 reads MDHEN; CDR2 reads SYDVKM. CDR3 residues: CASSSGNYEQYF. The CDR3 DNA follows: TGTGCCAGCAGTTCCGGGAACTACGAGCAGTACTTC.

The V and J genes are TRBV12-2 and TRBJ2-3; TRBD2, the table's D call, was not compared with the DNA. TRBV12-2 has pseudogene status. The CDR3 contains 17 residues. CDR3 in DNA: TGTGCAAGCCCCCAACCCCGCGGGAGGGTGGGCACAGATACGCAGTATTTT. It is translated as CASPQPRGRVGTDTQYF.

This rearrangement joins TRBV28 to TRBJ2-7; 10 bases align to TRBD2. Germline V CDR1 and CDR2: MDHEN, SYDVKM. The trim removed 6 bases at V and 4 bases at J, leaving 9 bases unmatched. This CDR3 comprises 15 residues. The CDR3 sequence is CASRWTSGVAYEQYF. CDR3 in DNA: TGTGCCAGCAGGTGGACTAGCGGAGTGGCATACGAGCAGTACTTC.

This rearrangement joins TRBV7-9 to TRBJ2-1, with D perhaps TRBD2 (6 bases). Looked up from germline, CDR1 is SEHNR and CDR2 is FQNEAQ (reference sequence). Deletions cut 5 bases from V and 4 bases from J, with 18 bases between. The CDR3 consists of 16 residues. This CDR3 is CASSPTGGPGYNEQFF. The CDR3 DNA reads TGTGCCAGCAGCCCTACAGGAGGGCCTGGGTACAATGAGCAGTTCTTC.

This clone has just one count. This chain joins TRBV23-1 and TRBJ2-1; D possibly corresponds to TRBD1 (5 bases). TRBV23-1 is designated an ORF whose function remains uncertain. CDR3 length: 16 amino acids. Trimming left V 6 bases short and J 2 bases short, with 17 bases between. CDR3 nucleotides: TGCGCCAGCAGACAACAGGCAGTTCCCCCCTACAATGAGCAGTTCTTC. This sequence encodes CASRQQAVPPYNEQFF.

CDR3 bases: TGTGCCAGCAGTTTGCTCGGACAGGGAGGATTTTACACCTTC. It specifies CASSLLGQGGFYTF. The chain recombines TRBV27 with TRBJ1-2; 8 bases agree with TRBD1. The V gene end was trimmed by 3 bases and the J gene end by 11 bases; junction bases not matched to a gene: 11. This CDR3 has 14 residues. Germline CDR1 MNHEY, CDR2 SMNVEV (reference sequence).

The chain is built from TRBV18 and TRBJ2-7; D is ambiguous. This CDR3 contains 15 residues. CDR1 is KGHSH and CDR2 is LQKENI in the germline V gene. V gave up 0 bases and J gave up 2 bases, with 11 bases separating them. The CDR3 DNA reads as TGTGCCAGCTCACCACCGGTGGCAGCGCCCTACGAGCAGTACTTC. Its protein is CASSPPVAAPYEQYF.

The chain combines TRBV5-1 with TRBJ2-1; TRBD2 agrees at 8 bases. Germline values: CDR1 SGHRS, CDR2 YFSETQ. The CDR3 spans 15 residues. The V and J ends lost 1 base and 5 bases, in that order; junction bases with no gene match: 5. The CDR3 spells CASSLTPGLDNEQFF. The CDR3 DNA reads as TGCGCCAGCAGCTTGACCCCGGGACTAGACAATGAGCAGTTCTTC.

The chain couples TRBV6-5 to TRBJ2-7, with TRBD1 as a possible D gene (6 bases). The germline CDR1 and CDR2 sequences are MNHEY and SVGAGI. Trimming took off 6 bases at V and 1 base at J, with 13 bases between the two ends. This CDR3 contains 14 residues. The CDR3 here is CASSTVQGSYEQYF. DNA of the CDR3: TGTGCCAGCAGCACGGTCCAGGGGTCCTACGAGCAGTACTTC.

The chain couples TRBV7-3 to TRBJ2-1; 9 nucleotides match TRBD2. CDR3 length equals 14 residues. Germline values: CDR1 SGHTA, CDR2 FQGTGA. V lost 3 bases, J lost 8 bases, and 5 bases stayed unmatched. CDR3 sequence (DNA): TGTGCCAGCAGCTTCGCGGGAGGGCAGGATGAGCAGTTCTTC. Its translation is CASSFAGGQDEQFF.

This rearrangement joins TRBV5-1 to TRBJ2-1; maybe TRBD2 (6 bases). CDR3 size: 13 residues. CDR1 SGHRS and CDR2 YFSETQ come from the germline V gene. V was trimmed by 6 bases and J by 4 bases, leaving 11 bases between them. In DNA, the CDR3 is TGCGCCAGCAAGGCTAGCGAATACAATGAGCAGTTCTTC. Translated: CASKASEYNEQFF.

The genes are TRBV28 and TRBJ1-2; a weak D match, TRBD1 (5 bases). This CDR3 comprises 13 residues. V lost 3 bases, J lost 7 bases, and 12 bases lay in between. The germline gives CDR1 MDHEN, CDR2 SYDVKM. The CDR3 region is CASSFGGWSGYTF. DNA of the CDR3: TGTGCCAGCAGTTTCGGGGGGTGGAGTGGCTACACCTTC.

A note on this clone: The junction departs from germline at one end; a sequencing error may be responsible. V gene TRBV5-1 combines with J gene TRBJ1-5; maybe TRBD1 (5 bases). This CDR3 is built from 14 residues. Looked up from germline, CDR1 is SGHRS and CDR2 is YFSETQ. The CDR3 DNA is TGCGCCCGCAGCCCGGGGGGGGGAGGTCAGCCCCAGCATTTT. Its protein is CARSPGGGGQPQHF.

The V gene is TRBV9, the J gene TRBJ2-1; D remains ambiguous. Trimming cost V 1 base and J 10 bases, with 18 bases left between them. The CDR3 covers 15 residues. The germline CDR1 and CDR2 sequences are SGDLS and YYNGEE. CDR3 coding DNA: TGTGCCAGCAGCGTAAGGCTAGAGAGTTTAAACGAGCAGTTCTTC. This gives the protein CASSVRLESLNEQFF.

The rearrangement uses TRBV4-2 and TRBJ2-7, with D maybe TRBD2 (6 bases). The CDR3 consists of 15 residues. Germline V lookup: CDR1 LGHNA, CDR2 YNFKEQ. The V end lost 0 bases, the J end lost 7 bases, and 16 bases lay between the germline ends. CDR3 region: CASSQDRGTPLEQYF. The CDR3 nucleotides are TGTGCCAGCAGCCAAGATAGAGGGACTCCCCTTGAGCAGTACTTC.

The chain couples TRBV28 to TRBJ2-7, with 10 positions matching TRBD2. This CDR3 has 15 amino acids. Germline loops: CDR1 MDHEN, CDR2 SYDVKM. The junction had 4 bases not matched to a gene; V was cut back by 4 bases and J by 1 base. CDR3 in amino acids: CASSSGLAVSYEQYF. DNA for the CDR3: TGTGCCAGCAGTTCCGGACTAGCGGTATCCTACGAGCAGTACTTC. The full variable domain, completed using reference TRBV28 and TRBJ2-7, is DVKVTQSSRYLVKRTGEKVFLECVQDMDHENMFWYRQDPGLGLRLIYFSYDVKMKEKGDIPEGYSVSREKKERFSLILESASTNQTSMYLCASSSGLAVSYEQYFGPGTRLTVT.

The chain carries TRBV5-6 and TRBJ1-1; D perhaps matches TRBD1 (6 bases). Germline values: CDR1 SGHDT, CDR2 YYEEEE. This CDR3 region has 15 residues. Trimming removed 5 bases from V and 5 bases from J, with 19 bases in between. DNA of the CDR3: TGTGCCAGCAGAGATACCCGGGACACCTTAACTGAAGCTTTCTTT. It encodes CASRDTRDTLTEAFF.

This chain uses TRBV4-1 with TRBJ1-4, with D uncertain. CDR3 length: 15 residues. Trimming removed 2 bases at V and 5 bases at J, with 12 bases between. The germline V gene encodes CDR1 MGHRA and CDR2 YSYEKL. In DNA, the CDR3 is TGCGCCAGCAGCCAAATGCGGGAACGGAATGAAAAACTGTTTTTT. It codes for CASSQMRERNEKLFF.

The chain has TRBV21-1 and TRBJ1-2; TRBD1 is the table's D call and was not checked against the DNA. TRBV21-1 is recorded as a pseudogene. The CDR3 has 17 amino acids. The CDR3 reads CASSKVTQPDLNYGYTF. CDR3 DNA: TGTGCCAGCAGCAAAGTTACACAGCCCGATCTTAACTATGGCTACACCTTC.

The table lists this clone with a count of one. This rearrangement joins TRBV27 to TRBJ2-7; 10 nucleotides agree with TRBD2. This CDR3 has 13 residues. After removal of 9 bases from V and 2 bases from J, the junction contained 4 bases not matched to a gene. The V gene's germline CDR1 is MNHEY and CDR2 SMNVEV (reference sequence). CDR3 sequence: CASGLAAPYEQYF. CDR3 nucleotides: TGTGCCAGTGGACTAGCGGCACCCTACGAGCAGTACTTC.

The rearrangement links TRBV27 to TRBJ2-7, with TRBD1 matching 10 bases. The junction had 6 bases not matched to a gene; V was cut back by 0 bases and J by 7 bases. CDR3 size: 15 residues. In germline, CDR1 is MNHEY, CDR2 SMNVEV (reference sequence). The CDR3 protein is CASSLSGQGFREQYF. The CDR3 nucleotides read TGTGCCAGCAGTTTATCGGGACAGGGGTTTCGGGAGCAGTACTTC.

The chain couples TRBV28 to TRBJ1-5, with D possibly matching TRBD1 (5 bases). Trimming pared 6 bases from V and 4 bases from J, leaving 13 bases between. This CDR3 has 14 residues. Germline CDR1 and CDR2: MDHEN and SYDVKM. The CDR3 loop reads CASRRPGGNQPQHF. CDR3 bases: TGTGCCAGCAGGCGACCCGGGGGTAATCAGCCCCAGCATTTT.

CDR3 DNA: TGTGCCAGCAGAACCCTCGGGGATGGGTTGGATGGCTACACCTTC. Its protein product is CASRTLGDGLDGYTF. This chain joins TRBV28 and TRBJ1-2; D is unresolved. The V and J ends lost 6 bases and 6 bases respectively, with 20 bases between them. The V gene's germline CDR1 is MDHEN and CDR2 SYDVKM. The CDR3 is 15 residues long.

J is TRBJ2-5 and V is TRBV6-4; D unresolved. Deletions cut 4 bases from V and 4 bases from J, with 10 bases between. The CDR3 spans 13 residues. Germline V gene lookup returns CDR1 MRHNA and CDR2 SNTAGT. The CDR3 DNA sequence: TGTGCCAGCAGTGTTACCCACGGAGAGACCCAGTACTTC. This translates into CASSVTHGETQYF.